One sample yielded the 21 T cell receptor beta chains listed below, sequenced in a study of blood T cell repertoires in COVID-19. Profiled with immunoSEQ multiplex PCR; TCRdb holds only in-frame clones, not every one. The sample records approximately 190,000 clones, 84% being singletons. Material for sequencing was peripheral blood. The receptor set was obtained from a woman in her seventies with active or convalescent COVID-19.

The genes are TRBV6-5 and TRBJ2-1; 10 bases line up with TRBD2. CDR1 and CDR2 from the germline V gene are MNHEY and SVGAGI. V shed 1 base and J 8 bases; nucleotides not matched to a gene: 5. The CDR3 contains 15 residues. The CDR3 spells CASSYLLAGRDEQFF. The CDR3 DNA follows: TGTGCCAGCAGTTACTTACTAGCGGGACGGGATGAGCAGTTCTTC.

This chain joins TRBV4-2 and TRBJ2-2; D is unresolved. Looked up from germline, CDR1 is LGHNA and CDR2 is YNFKEQ. The V and J ends lost 2 bases and 3 bases respectively, with 13 bases between them. This CDR3 has 16 residues. CDR3 residues: CASSQRWRLDTGELFF. In DNA form, the CDR3 reads TGTGCCAGCAGCCAAAGGTGGAGATTGGACACCGGGGAGCTGTTTTTT.

The rearrangement joins TRBV6-2 or TRBV6-3 to TRBJ2-6; 10 bases agree with TRBD1. With V trimmed by 7 bases and J by 2 bases, 8 bases remained unmatched. From germline, CDR1 is MNHEY and CDR2 SVGEGT. The CDR3 runs to 17 residues. The chain's CDR3 is CASTPGQGLPGANVLTF. The DNA of the CDR3 is TGTGCCAGCACCCCGGGACAGGGGTTACCTGGGGCCAACGTCCTGACTTTC.

This clone has a handful of counts. The J gene is TRBJ2-7, the V gene TRBV11-2, with D maybe TRBD2 (6 bases). In germline, CDR1 is SGHAT, CDR2 FQNNGV. The CDR3 has 14 residues. V was shortened by 7 bases and J by 7 bases, with 20 bases between the two germline ends. The CDR3: CASTSGAEGREQYF. CDR3 nucleotide sequence: TGTGCCAGCACTTCCGGGGCGGAGGGGAGGGAGCAGTACTTC.

The chain recombines TRBV3-1 (or the pseudogene TRBV3-2) with TRBJ2-3, with D unresolved. The germline CDR1 and CDR2 sequences are LGHDT and YNNKEL (reference sequence). The CDR3 consists of 14 residues. V lost 3 bases and J 2 bases, leaving 9 bases between the germline ends. CDR3 in amino acids: CASSHQYPTDTQYF. For the CDR3, the DNA is TGTGCCAGCAGCCACCAGTATCCCACAGATACGCAGTATTTT.

The gene calls are TRBV28 and TRBJ1-3, with D uncertain. Trimming removed 2 bases at V and 0 bases at J, with 8 bases between. This CDR3 spans 15 amino acids. Germline V lookup: CDR1 MDHEN, CDR2 SYDVKM. CDR3 region: CASSLVTSSGNTIYF. In nucleotides, the CDR3 is TGTGCCAGCAGTTTAGTCACATCCTCTGGAAACACCATATATTTT. Using reference TRBV28 and TRBJ1-3 for the parts outside the CDR3, the full variable domain is DVKVTQSSRYLVKRTGEKVFLECVQDMDHENMFWYRQDPGLGLRLIYFSYDVKMKEKGDIPEGYSVSREKKERFSLILESASTNQTSMYLCASSLVTSSGNTIYFGEGSWLTVV.

The chain carries TRBV7-3 and TRBJ2-3, with D hard to call. This CDR3 comprises 13 residues. Germline loops: CDR1 SGHTA, CDR2 FQGTGA. V shed 5 bases and J shed 4 bases, with 10 bases lying between them. In nucleotides, the CDR3 is TGTGCCAGCAGCCCTAGACTGGCAGATACGCAGTATTTT. This codes for CASSPRLADTQYF. Variable domain in full (rest from reference TRBV7-3 and TRBJ2-3): GAGVSQTPSNKVTEKGKYVELRCDPISGHTALYWYRQSLGQGPEFLIYFQGTGAADDSGLPNDRFFAVRPEGSVSTLKIQRTERGDSAVYLCASSPRLADTQYFGPGTRLTVL.

The CDR3 DNA sequence: TGTGCCAGCAGTTTGACGGGGGGGCAGAATGAAAAACTGTTTTTT. Encoded protein: CASSLTGGQNEKLFF. The chain carries TRBV28 and TRBJ1-4, with D perhaps matching TRBD1 (6 bases). CDR3 size: 15 residues. CDR1 is MDHEN and CDR2 is SYDVKM in the germline V gene. Trimming left V 3 bases short and J 5 bases short, with 13 bases between. The entire variable domain, with the rest obtained from reference TRBV28 and TRBJ1-4, is as follows: DVKVTQSSRYLVKRTGEKVFLECVQDMDHENMFWYRQDPGLGLRLIYFSYDVKMKEKGDIPEGYSVSREKKERFSLILESASTNQTSMYLCASSLTGGQNEKLFFGSGTQLSVL.

The chain couples TRBV18 to TRBJ2-3; D perhaps matches TRBD2 (6 bases). Germline V gene lookup returns CDR1 KGHSH and CDR2 LQKENI. This CDR3 spans 16 amino acids. Trimming took off 2 bases at V and 4 bases at J, with 16 bases between the two ends. The CDR3, as DNA: TGTGCCAGCTCACCATACGGGGGAGTAGATCCAGATACGCAGTATTTT. Its protein product is CASSPYGGVDPDTQYF.

The genes are TRBV11-3 and TRBJ2-1; unclear D gene. The CDR3 totals 15 residues. V lost 6 bases to trimming and J lost 2 bases, with 14 bases between them. The V gene's germline CDR1 is SGHNT and CDR2 YENEEA. The CDR3 is CASRLDSATYNEQFF. CDR3 nucleotides: TGTGCCAGCAGGCTGGATTCAGCGACCTACAATGAGCAGTTCTTC.

The rearrangement joins TRBV5-1 to TRBJ2-7; 10 bases align to TRBD1. In germline, CDR1 is SGHRS, CDR2 YFSETQ. The CDR3 is 15 residues long. V gave up 4 bases and J gave up 2 bases; unmatched junction bases: 6. The CDR3 sequence is CASSINGQGAYEQYF. CDR3 coding DNA: TGCGCCAGCAGCATTAATGGACAGGGGGCCTACGAGCAGTACTTC.

This clone was seen once. The V gene is TRBV19, the J gene TRBJ1-5, with 7 nucleotides matching TRBD1. The germline gives CDR1 LNHDA, CDR2 SQIVND (reference sequence). Germline trimming cut 5 bases from V and 7 bases from J; bases unmatched to any gene: 14. The CDR3 is made up of 16 amino acids. The CDR3 loop reads CASSVGGVKLRQPQHF. For the CDR3, the DNA is TGTGCCAGTAGTGTAGGGGGCGTGAAACTTAGGCAGCCCCAGCATTTT.

This clone was observed once. This chain joins TRBV4-1 and TRBJ2-7, with D hard to call. CDR3 size: 16 residues. V shed 0 bases and J shed 1 base, with 13 bases lying between them. Per germline, CDR1 MGHRA and CDR2 YSYEKL. CDR3 bases: TGCGCCAGCAGCCAAGATTCCAAGCGTTGGTCCTACGAGCAGTACTTC. It is translated as CASSQDSKRWSYEQYF.

The chain has TRBV6-2 or TRBV6-3 and TRBJ1-2, with 7 bases that match TRBD1. Germline-derived CDR1 and CDR2 are MNHEY and SVGEGT. Trimming cost V 2 bases and J 10 bases; bases outside gene matches: 7. The CDR3 loop spans 13 amino acids. The CDR3 region is CASSYIRGTAYTF. CDR3 DNA: TGTGCCAGCAGTTACATACGCGGGACAGCCTACACCTTC.

The rearrangement links TRBV14 to TRBJ1-1; D remains unclear. Trimming pared 7 bases from V and 13 bases from J, leaving 25 bases between. CDR3 length: 14 residues. Germline CDR1 reads SGHDN; CDR2 reads FVKESK. The CDR3 protein is CASTSPRQDPWFFF. The CDR3 DNA reads as TGTGCCAGCACCTCCCCCCGGCAGGATCCTTGGTTTTTCTTT.

This clone was seen a few times. The V gene is TRBV4-2, the J gene TRBJ2-2; 7 bases match TRBD2. V shed 0 bases, J shed 8 bases, and the junction held 9 bases outside the gene matches. The V gene's germline CDR1 is LGHNA and CDR2 YNFKEQ. This CDR3 contains 16 residues. CDR3 sequence reads: CASSQDTSGNSGELFF. The CDR3 nucleotides read TGTGCCAGCAGCCAAGATACCAGCGGGAACTCAGGGGAGCTGTTTTTT.

The chain employs TRBV6-6 and TRBJ2-3; D possibly corresponds to TRBD1 (6 bases). The CDR3 is 12 amino acids. Germline V CDR1 and CDR2: MNHNY, SVGAGI (reference sequence). The germline V and J ends were trimmed by 7 bases and 8 bases, with 13 bases remaining between them. CDR3: CASTNRGGTQYF. The CDR3 DNA reads as TGTGCCAGCACCAACCGAGGGGGTACGCAGTATTTT.

The rearrangement links TRBV19 to TRBJ1-5; TRBD1 is a possible D gene (6 bases). The CDR3 runs 16 residues. Germline values: CDR1 LNHDA, CDR2 SQIVND (reference sequence). V was cut by 1 base and J by 2 bases, with 12 bases left in between. CDR3 nucleotides: TGTGCCAGTAGTATAGTCGGCAGGGGTCGCAATCAGCCCCAGCATTTT. Residues: CASSIVGRGRNQPQHF.

The chain uses TRBV2 and TRBJ2-2, with 10 positions matching TRBD1. Germline lookup yields CDR1 SNHLY and CDR2 FYNNEI. The CDR3 runs to 14 residues. Trimming removed 7 bases from V and 4 bases from J; junction bases left unmatched: 3. CDR3: CASTGQGTTGELFF. The CDR3 bases are TGTGCCAGCACGGGACAGGGGACCACCGGGGAGCTGTTTTTT.

V and J are TRBV29-1 and TRBJ2-1; 11 nucleotides align to TRBD2. The V and J ends lost 4 bases and 5 bases, in that order; junction bases with no gene match: 10. The CDR3 runs to 16 residues. Germline V gives CDR1 SQVTM, CDR2 ANQGSEA. The CDR3, as DNA: TGCAGCGTTGGAGGTAGCGGGAGGGTCGGGGACAATGAGCAGTTCTTC. Translated, it gives CSVGGSGRVGDNEQFF.

The chain couples TRBV27 to TRBJ2-7, with 13 positions matching TRBD2. With V trimmed by 6 bases and J by 8 bases, 4 bases remained unmatched. Germline V gene data show CDR1 as MNHEY and CDR2 as SMNVEV (reference sequence). The CDR3 length is 13 residues. This chain's CDR3 is CASSRTSGSKQYF. Here the CDR3 DNA reads TGTGCCAGCAGCCGGACTAGCGGGAGCAAGCAGTACTTC.